This T cell receptor beta chain appears in the sequencing data of a study of blood T cell repertoires in COVID-19. Source study methods: Estimated nucleated cell counts came from reference gene primer amplification. TCRdb's copy holds only in-frame clones and misses some; the assay was immunoSEQ multiplex PCR. From that table come the V and J calls and clone size; the DNA was used to work out D and trimming. Of just over 250,000 clones detected, about nine tenths appear once; the ten largest clones hold 4%. Trimming removed 6 bases at V and 0 bases at J, with 8 bases between. CDR1 and CDR2 from the germline V gene are MNHEY and SMNVEV (reference sequence). The CDR3 spans 13 residues.

The source is a man in his 60s who had recovered from COVID-19. The chain is built from TRBV27 and TRBJ1-2, with D possibly TRBD1 on 5 matching bases. Sequenced material: peripheral blood. The CDR3 is CASRSTANYGYTF. Here the CDR3 DNA reads TGTGCCAGCAGATCGACAGCTAACTATGGCTACACCTTC.